This TCR beta chain was found in a study of regulatory T cells in long-lasting Graves disease. V was shortened by 5 bases and J by 6 bases, with 20 bases between the two germline ends. The length of the CDR3 is 17 residues. Germline-derived CDR1 and CDR2 are SEHNR and FQNEAQ (reference sequence). TCR beta libraries were built with iRepertoire HTBI primers and Arm-PCR of CDR3 regions. MiXCR, run by TCRdb on the multiplex PCR reads, gives a single entry per CDR3 protein. Among 350,000 to 450,000 distinct CDR3 sequences listed, less than 25% were seen once. Time point here: persistent/refractory GD, antithyroid drugs over 5 years with positive TRAb. The TCR library was made from RNA extracted from PBMCs.

The material was peripheral blood mononuclear cells (PBMCs), obtained when the disease was refractory, from a patient treated with antithyroid drugs. This receptor was identified in a female donor with Graves disease. The chain carries TRBV7-9 and TRBJ1-6; a possible D gene is TRBD1 (5 bases). For the CDR3, the DNA is TGTGCCAGCAGCCCTTTTGCCGGGGCCAGATTTAATTCACCCCTCCACTTT. Amino acids: CASSPFAGARFNSPLHF.